This is a list of T cell receptor beta chains from one sample in a study of post-analysis software for immune sequencing data. TCRdb reanalysed the PCR reads using MiXCR and keeps one entry per CDR3 protein. The sample lists approximately 570,000 distinct CDR3 sequences, 44% seen once, with 1.5% to 2% in the top ten. The specimen sequenced was blood. Receptors were obtained from a girl aged 5-17 years with multiple sclerosis. CDR3s leave out the opening cysteine and the closing phenylalanine or tryptophan.

J: TRBJ2-3
V: TRBV6-5
length: 11
CDR3: ASSPGNTDTQY

J: TRBJ2-7
V: TRBV20-1
length: 13
CDR3: SARAEETGGHEQY

J: TRBJ1-4
V: TRBV7-9
length: 11
CDR3: ASSLGLGEKLF

J: TRBJ1-2
V: TRBV6-5
length: 12
CDR3: ASSLGGGPHGYT

J: TRBJ2-1
V: TRBV27
length: 12
CDR3: ASSPGGWNNEQF

J: TRBJ2-2
V: TRBV5-1
length: 12
CDR3: ASSLERGSGELF

J: TRBJ2-7
V: TRBV20-1
length: 9
CDR3: SAPRGHEQY

J: TRBJ1-2
V: TRBV5-1
length: 11
CDR3: ASSLETGTGYT

J: TRBJ2-2
V: TRBV5-5
length: 17
CDR3: ASSLLASGAYTNTGELF

J: TRBJ1-4
V: TRBV12-3/TRBV12-4
length: 13
CDR3: ASSGWDSNNEKLF

J: TRBJ2-3
V: TRBV10-3
length: 13
CDR3: AISEIASSTDTQY

J: TRBJ2-1
V: TRBV10-3
length: 12
CDR3: AIKRLSEDNEQF

J: TRBJ1-4
V: TRBV6-5
length: 15
CDR3: ASSSGTGGELSEKLF

J: TRBJ2-5
V: TRBV6-1
length: 12
CDR3: ASSEAGFGETQY

J: TRBJ2-1
V: TRBV12-3/TRBV12-4
length: 12
CDR3: ASSLETSRNEQF

J: TRBJ1-2
V: TRBV5-1
length: 14
CDR3: ASSFDSTILSYGYT

J: TRBJ1-1
V: TRBV7-2
length: 11
CDR3: ASRGRLNTEAF

J: TRBJ2-2
V: TRBV7-7
length: 10
CDR3: ASRLGEGELF

J: TRBJ1-1
V: TRBV6-5
length: 10
CDR3: ASSYGETEAF

J: TRBJ2-3
V: TRBV10-3
length: 14
CDR3: AISDAGTANTDTQY

J: TRBJ2-7
V: TRBV28
length: 16
CDR3: ASRPTYDSGTYAREQY

J: TRBJ2-7
V: TRBV6-6
length: 12
CDR3: ASSYSYGSYEQY

J: NA
V: TRBV29-1
length: 11
CDR3: SALGQGLNEQY

J: TRBJ2-3
V: TRBV20-1
length: 11
CDR3: SARVQVGDTQY

J: TRBJ2-7
V: TRBV3-1
length: 15
CDR3: ASSQGQRYRGTYEQY

J: TRBJ2-5
V: TRBV3-1
length: 13
CDR3: ASSQWGDWKETQY

J: TRBJ2-1
V: TRBV12-3/TRBV12-4
length: 11
CDR3: ASNGTSRDEQF

J: TRBJ1-1
V: TRBV12-3/TRBV12-4
length: 14
CDR3: ASNPGRDNMNTEAF

J: TRBJ2-7
V: TRBV4-2
length: 13
CDR3: ASSQGREGVYEQY

J: TRBJ2-3
V: TRBV7-9
length: 13
CDR3: ASSSDQSSTDTQY